This T cell receptor beta chain is from a study of T cell changes during pregnancy in multiple sclerosis. The CDR3 spans 14 residues. J was trimmed by 0 bases and V by 8 bases; bases with no gene match: 5. Per germline, CDR1 MNHNY and CDR2 SVGAGI (reference sequence). Produced via immunoSEQ multiplex PCR; TCRdb's table is partial and in-frame only. The sample carries around 23,000 clones, approximately 95% recorded once. The sample in question was CD8+ T cells from peripheral blood mononuclear cells, obtained in the third trimester of pregnancy. This sequence was found in a female donor with multiple sclerosis, enrolled in a pregnancy study. V usage is TRBV6-6 and J usage is TRBJ2-3; 7 nucleotides align to TRBD1. The CDR3: CASGTAASTDTQYF. DNA of the CDR3: TGTGCCAGCGGGACAGCGGCTAGCACAGATACGCAGTATTTT.